The clone carrying this T cell receptor beta chain was picked up a small number of times. The data were obtained in a study of T-cell memory formation after mild COVID-19. Study-level background: TCR clusters were largely donor specific.

Using its own MiXCR run on the 5' RACE reads, TCRdb lists one record per CDR3 protein. The sample records roughly 340,000 distinct CDR3 sequences, more than 15% being singletons. The CDR3 is 12 amino acids. V gave up 0 bases and J gave up 6 bases, with 3 bases separating them. The V gene's germline CDR1 is SEHNR and CDR2 FQNEAQ (reference sequence). Sequencing used PBMCs or a T cell subset sorted from them (not recorded which). V usage is TRBV7-9 and J usage is TRBJ1-3; D uncertain. The TCR was taken from a man in his late teens or twenties who had mild COVID-19 (a few samples of this study predate the infection). Cell type and time point are not known. The CDR3 loop reads CASSLAVNTIYF. CDR3 in DNA: TGTGCCAGCAGCTTAGCCGTAAACACCATATATTTT.